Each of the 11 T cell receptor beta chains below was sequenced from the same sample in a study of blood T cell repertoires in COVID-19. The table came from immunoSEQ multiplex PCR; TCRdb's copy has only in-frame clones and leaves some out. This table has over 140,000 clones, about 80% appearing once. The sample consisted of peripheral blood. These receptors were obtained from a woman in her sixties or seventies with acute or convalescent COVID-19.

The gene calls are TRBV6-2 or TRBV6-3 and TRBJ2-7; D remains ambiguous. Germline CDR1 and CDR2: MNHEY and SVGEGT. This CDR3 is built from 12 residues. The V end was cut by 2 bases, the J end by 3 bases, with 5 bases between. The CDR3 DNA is TGTGCCAGCAGTTACAGACACTACGAGCAGTACTTC. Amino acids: CASSYRHYEQYF.

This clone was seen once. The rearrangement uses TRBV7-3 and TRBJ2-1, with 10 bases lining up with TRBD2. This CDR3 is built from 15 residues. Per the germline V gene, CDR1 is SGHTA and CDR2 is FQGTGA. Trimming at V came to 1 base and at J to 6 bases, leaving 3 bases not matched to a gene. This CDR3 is CASSLRGLAPNEQFF. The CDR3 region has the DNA TGTGCCAGCAGCTTAAGGGGACTAGCGCCCAATGAGCAGTTCTTC.

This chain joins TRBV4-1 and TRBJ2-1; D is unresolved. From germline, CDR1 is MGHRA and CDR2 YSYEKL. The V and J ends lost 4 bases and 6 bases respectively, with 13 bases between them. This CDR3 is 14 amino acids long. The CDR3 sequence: CASSPGFVFNEQFF. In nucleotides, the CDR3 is TGCGCCAGCAGCCCCGGGTTTGTCTTCAATGAGCAGTTCTTC.

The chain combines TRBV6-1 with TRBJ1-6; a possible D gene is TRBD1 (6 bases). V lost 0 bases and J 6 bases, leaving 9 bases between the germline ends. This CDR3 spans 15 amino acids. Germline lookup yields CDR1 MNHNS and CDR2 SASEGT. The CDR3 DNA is TGTGCCAGCAGTGAAGCGTTCAGGGGTAATTCACCCCTCCACTTT. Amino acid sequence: CASSEAFRGNSPLHF.

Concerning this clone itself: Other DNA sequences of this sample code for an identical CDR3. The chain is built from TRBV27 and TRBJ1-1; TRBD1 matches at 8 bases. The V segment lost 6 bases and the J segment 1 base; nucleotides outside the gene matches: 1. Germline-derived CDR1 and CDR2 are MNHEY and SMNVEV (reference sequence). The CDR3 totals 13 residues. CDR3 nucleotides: TGTGCCAGCAGAGGACAGGGGAACACTGAAGCTTTCTTT. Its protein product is CASRGQGNTEAFF.

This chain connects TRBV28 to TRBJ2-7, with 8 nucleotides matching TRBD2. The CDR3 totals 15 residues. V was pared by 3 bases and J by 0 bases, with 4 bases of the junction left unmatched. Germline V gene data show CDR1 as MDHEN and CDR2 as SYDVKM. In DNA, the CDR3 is TGTGCCAGCAGTTTTATCAGCGGGGGCTCCTACGAGCAGTACTTC. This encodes CASSFISGGSYEQYF.

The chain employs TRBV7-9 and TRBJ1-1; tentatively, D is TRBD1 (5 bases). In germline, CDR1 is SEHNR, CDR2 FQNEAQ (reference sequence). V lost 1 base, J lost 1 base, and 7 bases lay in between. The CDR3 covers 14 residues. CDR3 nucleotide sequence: TGTGCCAGCAGCTTAGTGGGGGGGAACACTGAAGCTTTCTTT. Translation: CASSLVGGNTEAFF.

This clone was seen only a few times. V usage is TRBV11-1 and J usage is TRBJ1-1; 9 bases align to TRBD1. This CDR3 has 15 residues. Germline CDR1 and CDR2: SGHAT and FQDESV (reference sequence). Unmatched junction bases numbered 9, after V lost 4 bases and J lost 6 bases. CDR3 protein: CASSSRDRAFPEAFF. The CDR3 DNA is TGTGCCAGCAGCTCCCGGGACAGGGCCTTTCCTGAAGCTTTCTTT.

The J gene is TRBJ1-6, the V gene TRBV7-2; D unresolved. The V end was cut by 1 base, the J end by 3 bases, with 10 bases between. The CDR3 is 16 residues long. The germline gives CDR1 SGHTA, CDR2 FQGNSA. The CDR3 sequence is CASSLVVGSYNSPLHF. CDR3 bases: TGTGCCAGCAGCTTAGTAGTGGGGAGCTATAATTCACCCCTCCACTTT.

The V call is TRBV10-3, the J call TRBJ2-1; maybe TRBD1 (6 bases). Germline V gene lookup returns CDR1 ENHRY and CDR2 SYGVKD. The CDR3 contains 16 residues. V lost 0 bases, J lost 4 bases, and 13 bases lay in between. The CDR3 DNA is TGTGCCATCAGTGAGTCGAACCAGGGGAAATACAATGAGCAGTTCTTC. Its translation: CAISESNQGKYNEQFF.

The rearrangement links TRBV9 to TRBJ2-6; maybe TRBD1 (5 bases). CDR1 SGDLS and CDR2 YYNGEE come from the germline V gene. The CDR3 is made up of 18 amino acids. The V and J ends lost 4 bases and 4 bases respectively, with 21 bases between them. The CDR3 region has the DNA TGTGCCAGCAGCCCCACAACAGGTTTATCGCAGGGGGCCAACGTCCTGACTTTC. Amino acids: CASSPTTGLSQGANVLTF.